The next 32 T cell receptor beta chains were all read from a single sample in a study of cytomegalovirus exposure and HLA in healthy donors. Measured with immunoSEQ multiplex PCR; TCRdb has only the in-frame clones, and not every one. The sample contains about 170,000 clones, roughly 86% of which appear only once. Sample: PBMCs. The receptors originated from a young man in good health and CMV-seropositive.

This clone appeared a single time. CDR3 nucleotide sequence: TGCAGCGTATGGACAGGGGACAATGAGCAGTTCTTC. This translates into CSVWTGDNEQFF. This chain joins TRBV29-1 and TRBJ2-1, with 9 nucleotides matching TRBD1. The CDR3 has 12 residues. The germline gives CDR1 SQVTM, CDR2 ANQGSEA. The J segment lost 5 bases and the V segment lost 6 bases, leaving 2 bases of the junction unmatched.

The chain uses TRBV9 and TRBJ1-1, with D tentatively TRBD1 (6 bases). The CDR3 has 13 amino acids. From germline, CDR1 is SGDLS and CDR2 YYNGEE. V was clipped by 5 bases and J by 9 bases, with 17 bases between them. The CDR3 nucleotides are TGTGCCAGCAGTCCACCAGGGGAGCTTAAAGCTTTCTTT. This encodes CASSPPGELKAFF.

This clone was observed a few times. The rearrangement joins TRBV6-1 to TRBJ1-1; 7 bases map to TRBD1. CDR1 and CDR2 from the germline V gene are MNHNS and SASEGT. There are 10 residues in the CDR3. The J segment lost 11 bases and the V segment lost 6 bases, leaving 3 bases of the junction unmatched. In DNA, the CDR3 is TGTGCCAGCAGATTGGGACAGGCTTTCTTT. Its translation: CASRLGQAFF.

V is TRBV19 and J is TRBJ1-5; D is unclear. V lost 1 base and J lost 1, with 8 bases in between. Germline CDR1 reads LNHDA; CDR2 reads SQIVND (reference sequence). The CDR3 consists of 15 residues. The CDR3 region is CASSIAWESNQPQHF. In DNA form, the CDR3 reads TGTGCCAGTAGTATAGCGTGGGAGAGCAATCAGCCCCAGCATTTT.

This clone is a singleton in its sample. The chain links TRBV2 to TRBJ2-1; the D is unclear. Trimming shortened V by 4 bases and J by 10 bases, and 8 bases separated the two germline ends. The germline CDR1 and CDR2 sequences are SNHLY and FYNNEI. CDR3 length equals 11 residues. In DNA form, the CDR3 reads TGTGCCAGCAGTGGAGGCCGGGAGCAGTTCTTC. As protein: CASSGGREQFF. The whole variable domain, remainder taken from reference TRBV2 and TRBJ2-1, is EPEVTQTPSHQVTQMGQEVILRCVPISNHLYFYWYRQILGQKVEFLVSFYNNEISEKSEIFDDQFSVERPDGSNFTLKIRSTKLEDSAMYFCASSGGREQFFGPGTRLTVL.

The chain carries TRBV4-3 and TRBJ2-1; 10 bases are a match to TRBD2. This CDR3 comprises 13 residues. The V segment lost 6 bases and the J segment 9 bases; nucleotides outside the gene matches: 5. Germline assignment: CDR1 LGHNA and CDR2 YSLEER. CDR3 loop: CASRKRGGLEQFF. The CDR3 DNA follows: TGCGCCAGCAGAAAGCGGGGGGGCCTTGAGCAGTTCTTC.

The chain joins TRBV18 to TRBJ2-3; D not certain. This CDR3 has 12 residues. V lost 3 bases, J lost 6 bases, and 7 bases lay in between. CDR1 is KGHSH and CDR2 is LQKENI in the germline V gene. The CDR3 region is CASSPLGDTQYF. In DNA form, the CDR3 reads TGTGCCAGCTCACCCCTCGGGGATACGCAGTATTTT.

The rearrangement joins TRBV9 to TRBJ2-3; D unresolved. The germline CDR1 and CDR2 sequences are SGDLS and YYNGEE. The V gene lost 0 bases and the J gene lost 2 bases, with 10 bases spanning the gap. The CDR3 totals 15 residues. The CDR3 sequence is CASSVGFLNTDTQYF. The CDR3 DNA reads TGTGCCAGCAGCGTAGGCTTCCTAAACACAGATACGCAGTATTTT.

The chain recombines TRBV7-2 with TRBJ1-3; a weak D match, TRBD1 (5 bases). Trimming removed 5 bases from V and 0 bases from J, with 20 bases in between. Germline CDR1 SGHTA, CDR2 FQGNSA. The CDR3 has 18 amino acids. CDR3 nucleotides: TGTGCCAGCAGCCCCCGTGGGGCCACCTCACACTCTGGAAACACCATATATTTT. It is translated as CASSPRGATSHSGNTIYF.

CDR3 residues: CASSPRLAGSDTQYF. Here the CDR3 DNA reads TGTGCCAGCAGCCCGCGACTAGCGGGATCAGATACGCAGTATTTT. The chain is built from TRBV9 and TRBJ2-3; TRBD2 agrees at 11 bases. Germline loops: CDR1 SGDLS, CDR2 YYNGEE. The V gene end was trimmed by 4 bases and the J gene end by 4 bases; junction bases not matched to a gene: 5. The CDR3 covers 15 residues.

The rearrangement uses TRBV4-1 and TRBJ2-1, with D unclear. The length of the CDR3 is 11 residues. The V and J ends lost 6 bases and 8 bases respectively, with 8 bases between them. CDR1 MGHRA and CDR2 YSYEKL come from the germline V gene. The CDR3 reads CASSLLHEQFF. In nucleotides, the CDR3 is TGCGCCAGCAGTCTCCTACATGAGCAGTTCTTC.

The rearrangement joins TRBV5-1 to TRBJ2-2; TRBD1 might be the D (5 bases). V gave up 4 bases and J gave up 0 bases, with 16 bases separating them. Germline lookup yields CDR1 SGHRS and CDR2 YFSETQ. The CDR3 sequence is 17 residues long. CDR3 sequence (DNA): TGCGCCAGCAGCCCCCGTACGATGGGGCCGAACACCGGGGAGCTGTTTTTT. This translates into CASSPRTMGPNTGELFF. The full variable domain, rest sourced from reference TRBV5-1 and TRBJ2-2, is KAGVTQTPRYLIKTRGQQVTLSCSPISGHRSVSWYQQTPGQGLQFLFEYFSETQRNKGNFPGRFSGRQFSNSRSEMNVSTLELGDSALYLCASSPRTMGPNTGELFFGEGSRLTVL.

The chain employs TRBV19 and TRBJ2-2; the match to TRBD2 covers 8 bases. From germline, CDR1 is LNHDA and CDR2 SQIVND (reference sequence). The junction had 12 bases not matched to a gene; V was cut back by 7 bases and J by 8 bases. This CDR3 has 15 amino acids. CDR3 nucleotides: TGTGCCAGTATGATAGCGGGGCTTACCACTGGGGAGCTGTTTTTT. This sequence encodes CASMIAGLTTGELFF.

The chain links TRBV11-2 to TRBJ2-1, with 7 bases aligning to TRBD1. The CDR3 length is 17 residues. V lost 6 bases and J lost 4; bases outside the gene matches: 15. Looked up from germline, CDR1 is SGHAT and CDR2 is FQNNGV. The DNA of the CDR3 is TGTGCCAGCAGTCTATTCCCCGGGACAGCCCTTTACAATGAGCAGTTCTTC. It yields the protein CASSLFPGTALYNEQFF.

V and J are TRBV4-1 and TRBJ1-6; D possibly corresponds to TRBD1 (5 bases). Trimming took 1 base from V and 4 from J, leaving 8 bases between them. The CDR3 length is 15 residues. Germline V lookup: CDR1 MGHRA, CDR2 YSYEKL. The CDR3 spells CASSQVGQYNSPLHF. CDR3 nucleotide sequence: TGCGCCAGCAGCCAAGTGGGGCAATATAATTCACCCCTCCACTTT.

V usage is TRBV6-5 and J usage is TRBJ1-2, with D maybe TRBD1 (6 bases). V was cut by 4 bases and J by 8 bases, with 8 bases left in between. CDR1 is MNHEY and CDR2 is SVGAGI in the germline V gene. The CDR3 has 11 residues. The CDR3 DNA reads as TGTGCCAGCAGTTCAGGGGACGGCTACACCTTC. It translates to CASSSGDGYTF.

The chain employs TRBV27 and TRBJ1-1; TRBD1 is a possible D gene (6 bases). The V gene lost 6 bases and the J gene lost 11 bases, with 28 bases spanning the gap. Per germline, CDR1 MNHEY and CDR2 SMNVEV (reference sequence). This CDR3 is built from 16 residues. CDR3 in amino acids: CASSPEQGREAPGAFF. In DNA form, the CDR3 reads TGTGCCAGCAGCCCCGAACAGGGACGAGAGGCTCCAGGGGCTTTCTTT.

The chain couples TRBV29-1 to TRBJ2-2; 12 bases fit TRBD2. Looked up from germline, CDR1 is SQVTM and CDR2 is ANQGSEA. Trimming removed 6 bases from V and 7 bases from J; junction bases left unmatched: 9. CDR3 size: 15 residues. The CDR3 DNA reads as TGCAGCGTAGCCGGGACTAGCGGGCGAGTCGGGGAGCTGTTTTTT. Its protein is CSVAGTSGRVGELFF.

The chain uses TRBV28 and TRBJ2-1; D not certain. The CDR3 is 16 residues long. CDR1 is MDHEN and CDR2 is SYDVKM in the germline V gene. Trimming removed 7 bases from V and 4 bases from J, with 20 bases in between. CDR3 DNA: TGTGCCAGCACCCCCGTCCTAGGAGTAACGTACAATGAGCAGTTCTTC. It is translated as CASTPVLGVTYNEQFF.

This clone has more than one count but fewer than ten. Here the CDR3 DNA reads TGTGCCAGCACCAGGACAGGGGGCATTGTAGGGCAGTACTTC. This encodes CASTRTGGIVGQYF. The gene calls are TRBV6-6 and TRBJ2-7; 11 bases are shared with TRBD1. J gave up 9 bases and V 7 bases, and 11 bases lay outside the gene matches. This CDR3 contains 14 residues. Per germline, CDR1 MNHNY and CDR2 SVGAGI (reference sequence).

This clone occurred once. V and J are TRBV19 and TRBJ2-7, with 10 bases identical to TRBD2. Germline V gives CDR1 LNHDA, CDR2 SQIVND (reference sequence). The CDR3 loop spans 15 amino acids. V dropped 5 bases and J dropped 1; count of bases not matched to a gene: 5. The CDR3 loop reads CASSLSSGGSYEQYF. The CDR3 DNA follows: TGTGCCAGTAGTCTGTCTAGCGGGGGTTCCTACGAGCAGTACTTC.

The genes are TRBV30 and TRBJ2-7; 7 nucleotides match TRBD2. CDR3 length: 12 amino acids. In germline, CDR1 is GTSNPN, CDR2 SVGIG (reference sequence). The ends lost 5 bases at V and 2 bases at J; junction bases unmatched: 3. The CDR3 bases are TGTGCCTGGGACGCGGGAGCCTACGAGCAGTACTTC. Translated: CAWDAGAYEQYF.

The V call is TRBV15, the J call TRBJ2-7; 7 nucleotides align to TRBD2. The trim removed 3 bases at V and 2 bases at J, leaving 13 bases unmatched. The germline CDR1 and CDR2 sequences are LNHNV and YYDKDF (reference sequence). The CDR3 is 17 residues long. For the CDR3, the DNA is TGTGCCACCAGCAGCACCTCTTGGGAGGGAAATACCTACGAGCAGTACTTC. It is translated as CATSSTSWEGNTYEQYF.

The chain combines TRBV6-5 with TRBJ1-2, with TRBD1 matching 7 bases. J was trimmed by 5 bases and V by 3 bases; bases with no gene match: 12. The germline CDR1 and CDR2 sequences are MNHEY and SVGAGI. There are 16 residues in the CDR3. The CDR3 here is CASSYRGTAAVYGYTF. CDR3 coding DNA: TGTGCCAGCAGTTATCGAGGGACAGCCGCTGTTTATGGCTACACCTTC.

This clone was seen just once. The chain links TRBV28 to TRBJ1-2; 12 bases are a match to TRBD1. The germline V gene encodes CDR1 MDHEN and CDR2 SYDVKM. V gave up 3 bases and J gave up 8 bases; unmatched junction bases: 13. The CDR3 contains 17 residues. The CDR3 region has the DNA TGTGCCAGCAGTTTGGTACCACCGGGACAGGGGGCGATCGGCTACACCTTC. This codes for CASSLVPPGQGAIGYTF.

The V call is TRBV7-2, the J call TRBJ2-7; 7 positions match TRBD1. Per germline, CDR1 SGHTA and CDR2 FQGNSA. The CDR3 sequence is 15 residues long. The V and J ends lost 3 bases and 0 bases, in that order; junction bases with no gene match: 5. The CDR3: CASSFLTGNSYEQYF. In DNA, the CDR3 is TGTGCCAGCAGCTTCCTGACAGGGAACTCCTACGAGCAGTACTTC.

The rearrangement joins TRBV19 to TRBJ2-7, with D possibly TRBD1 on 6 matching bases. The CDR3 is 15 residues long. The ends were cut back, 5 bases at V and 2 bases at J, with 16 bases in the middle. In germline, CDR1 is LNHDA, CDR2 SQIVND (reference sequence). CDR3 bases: TGTGCCAGTAGTTTGAATCGGGACACCCCCTACGAGCAGTACTTC. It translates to CASSLNRDTPYEQYF.

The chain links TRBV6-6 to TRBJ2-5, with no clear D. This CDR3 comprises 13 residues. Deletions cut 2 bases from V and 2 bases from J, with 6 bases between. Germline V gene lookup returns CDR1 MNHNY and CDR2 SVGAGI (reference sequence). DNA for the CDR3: TGTGCCAGCAGTTACGAGCTACAAGAGACCCAGTACTTC. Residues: CASSYELQETQYF.

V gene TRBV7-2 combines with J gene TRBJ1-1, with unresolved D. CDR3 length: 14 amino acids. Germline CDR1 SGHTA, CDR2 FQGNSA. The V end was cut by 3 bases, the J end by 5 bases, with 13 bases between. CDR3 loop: CASSLGGSGTEAFF. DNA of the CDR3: TGTGCCAGCAGCTTGGGAGGGTCGGGTACTGAAGCTTTCTTT.

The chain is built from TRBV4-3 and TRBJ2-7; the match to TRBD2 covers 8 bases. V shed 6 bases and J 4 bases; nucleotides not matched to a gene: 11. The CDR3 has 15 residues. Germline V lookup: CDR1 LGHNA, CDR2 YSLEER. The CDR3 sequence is CASSTYLSGSYEQYF. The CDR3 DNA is TGCGCCAGCAGTACTTATCTCAGCGGGAGTTACGAGCAGTACTTC.

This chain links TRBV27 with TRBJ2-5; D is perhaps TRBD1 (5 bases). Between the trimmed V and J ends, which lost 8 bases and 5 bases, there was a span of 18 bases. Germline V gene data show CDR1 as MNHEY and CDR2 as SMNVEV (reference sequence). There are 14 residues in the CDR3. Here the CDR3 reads CASRPDIIQETQYF. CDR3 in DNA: TGTGCCAGCCGTCCGGACATTATACAGGAGACCCAGTACTTC.

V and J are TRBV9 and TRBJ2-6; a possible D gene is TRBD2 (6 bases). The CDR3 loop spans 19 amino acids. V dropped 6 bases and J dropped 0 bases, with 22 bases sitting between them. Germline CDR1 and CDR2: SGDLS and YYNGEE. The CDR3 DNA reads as TGTGCCAGCACCAACTCCCAGGAGGCGGGGACCTCTGGGGCCAACGTCCTGACTTTC. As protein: CASTNSQEAGTSGANVLTF.